The next 13 T cell receptor beta chains were all read from a single sample in a study of blood T cell repertoires in COVID-19 (dated by TCRdb to about 2020). The library was obtained by the immunoSEQ multiplex PCR assay. Imported from immuneACCESS, the table was reduced by TCRdb to in-frame sequences with V and J called. These copies leave out some clones; in studies compared against another copy, an unresolved V gene accounts for under half, and the cause of the remainder is not known. A total of 150,000 to 200,000 clones appear in this sample, about 80% of them only once. The top ten constitute approximately 15% of the sample. The sequenced sample consisted of PBMCs or T cells enriched from blood (not recorded which). Every receptor here comes from a man aged 60 to 75 who had been exposed to COVID-19.

The rearrangement links TRBV7-9 to TRBJ2-1, with 11 nucleotides matching TRBD2. Trimming removed 2 bases from V and 7 bases from J; junction bases left unmatched: 13. The CDR3 loop spans 18 amino acids. Germline V gene lookup returns CDR1 SEHNR and CDR2 FQNEAQ (reference sequence). As DNA, the CDR3 is TGTGCCAGCAGCTTACCAATCCGACTAGCGGGAAGGAGGAATGAGCAGTTCTTC. Protein sequence: CASSLPIRLAGRRNEQFF.

This chain connects TRBV4-2 to TRBJ2-7; possibly TRBD2 for D (5 bases). The CDR3 has 12 residues. V lost 0 bases and J lost 5, with 5 bases in between. Germline V gene lookup returns CDR1 LGHNA and CDR2 YNFKEQ. DNA of the CDR3: TGTGCCAGCAGCCAAGACGGGGACGAGCAGTACTTC. This gives the protein CASSQDGDEQYF.

This chain links TRBV7-2 with TRBJ2-5; D unclear. The germline V gene has CDR1 SGHTA and CDR2 FQGNSA. CDR3 size: 14 residues. V lost 1 base, J lost 6 bases, and 12 bases lay in between. CDR3 in DNA: TGTGCCAGCAGCTTAGGGCTCCCTCCGCAGACCCAGTACTTC. Amino acids: CASSLGLPPQTQYF. Based on the CDR3 plus reference TRBV7-2 and TRBJ2-5, the full variable domain is GAGVSQSPSNKVTEKGKDVELRCDPISGHTALYWYRQSLGQGLEFLIYFQGNSAPDKSGLPSDRFSAERTGGSVSTLTIQRTQQEDSAVYLCASSLGLPPQTQYFGPGTRLLVL.

The table lists this clone with a few counts. The rearrangement links TRBV13 to TRBJ2-7; no reliable D call. This CDR3 has 13 amino acids. Between the trimmed V and J ends, which lost 0 bases and 3 bases, there was a span of 6 bases. From germline, CDR1 is PRHDT and CDR2 FYEKMQ (reference sequence). CDR3 bases: TGTGCCAGCAGCTTAGGCAGAATCTACGAGCAGTACTTC. Protein: CASSLGRIYEQYF.

This chain links TRBV5-4 with TRBJ1-6, with TRBD1 matching over 9 bases. The CDR3 extends over 15 amino acids. J gave up 7 bases and V 4 bases, and 6 bases lay outside the gene matches. CDR1 is SGHNT, CDR2 YYREEE, per germline (reference sequence). The CDR3 DNA reads TGTGCCAGCAGCCAGAAGACAGGGGGGAATTCACCCCTCCACTTT. Translation gives CASSQKTGGNSPLHF.

This clone was counted only a few times. V usage is TRBV5-1 and J usage is TRBJ1-1; maybe TRBD1 (6 bases). The germline V gene has CDR1 SGHRS and CDR2 YFSETQ. Deletions cut 2 bases from V and 5 bases from J, with 10 bases between. There are 13 residues in the CDR3. The CDR3, as DNA: TGCGCCAGCAGCTTACAGGGTTGGACTGAAGCTTTCTTT. Protein sequence: CASSLQGWTEAFF.

This clone was observed once. V is TRBV7-8 and J is TRBJ2-3; 7 bases align to TRBD2. CDR1 is SGHVS, CDR2 FQNEAQ, per germline. V lost 9 bases, J lost 4 bases, and 10 bases stayed unmatched. This CDR3 has 14 amino acids. CDR3 bases: TGTGCCAGTGCTCGGGGCGGGAGCTCAGATACGCAGTATTTT. Protein sequence: CASARGGSSDTQYF.

In DNA form, the CDR3 reads TGCGCCAGCAGCTTGGATCCGAGTTCACCCTACGAGCAGTACTTC. Residues: CASSLDPSSPYEQYF. V gene TRBV5-1 combines with J gene TRBJ2-7; D ambiguous. CDR3 length: 15 residues. Per the germline V gene, CDR1 is SGHRS and CDR2 is YFSETQ. V lost 0 bases, J lost 2 bases, and 12 bases lay in between. The full variable domain, rest sourced from reference TRBV5-1 and TRBJ2-7, is KAGVTQTPRYLIKTRGQQVTLSCSPISGHRSVSWYQQTPGQGLQFLFEYFSETQRNKGNFPGRFSGRQFSNSRSEMNVSTLELGDSALYLCASSLDPSSPYEQYFGPGTRLTVT.

This chain joins TRBV10-3 and TRBJ2-7; maybe TRBD2 (5 bases). Germline lookup yields CDR1 ENHRY and CDR2 SYGVKD. This CDR3 region has 12 residues. Trimming cost V 0 bases and J 6 bases, with 6 bases left between them. CDR3 protein: CAISESAGEQYF. The CDR3, as DNA: TGTGCCATCAGTGAGTCGGCGGGCGAGCAGTACTTC.

The chain carries TRBV30 and TRBJ2-3; 14 positions agree with TRBD2. Germline loops: CDR1 GTSNPN, CDR2 SVGIG (reference sequence). The CDR3 runs to 13 residues. Unmatched junction bases numbered 6, after V lost 2 bases and J lost 14 bases. CDR3 region: CAWSRGLAGDGYF. CDR3 nucleotide sequence: TGTGCCTGGAGTAGGGGACTAGCGGGAGATGGGTATTTT.

A single count supports this clone. This sample also contains other DNA sequences that code for the same CDR3. The rearrangement uses TRBV12-3 or TRBV12-4 and TRBJ1-4; the D is unclear. The CDR3 runs to 11 residues. V was clipped by 2 bases and J by 8 bases, with 3 bases between them. CDR3 in amino acids: CASSLREKLFF. CDR3 DNA sequence: TGTGCCAGCAGTTTACGGGAAAAACTGTTTTTT.

For the CDR3, the DNA is TGTGCCAGCAGACTTAGAGGGCAGGGGGCAGGCTACACCTTC. It codes for CASRLRGQGAGYTF. The V call is TRBV2, the J call TRBJ1-2; 8 bases agree with TRBD1. V lost 6 bases to trimming and J lost 8 bases; unmatched junction nucleotides: 11. CDR3 length equals 14 residues. The V gene's germline CDR1 is SNHLY and CDR2 FYNNEI.

This chain connects TRBV28 to TRBJ1-1, with 9 bases identical to TRBD1. Germline V gene data show CDR1 as MDHEN and CDR2 as SYDVKM. The CDR3 extends over 13 amino acids. V was pared by 5 bases and J by 11 bases, with 9 bases of the junction left unmatched. DNA for the CDR3: TGTGCCAGCAGTCCCAACAGGGGGCGGTGGGCTTTCTTT. Translation gives CASSPNRGRWAFF.